This T cell receptor beta chain was captured by sequencing in a study of cytomegalovirus exposure and HLA in healthy donors. The study, taken as a whole, reports: In vitro, a few CMV-associated chains proved specific for CMV antigens.

In nominal health when sampled, donors likely had unrecorded immune exposures nonetheless. A note on this clone: As yet, its antigen is unknown.

CDR1 and CDR2 (germline): SEHNR, FQNEAQ (reference sequence). The J segment lost 0 bases and the V segment lost 3 bases, leaving 5 bases of the junction unmatched. This CDR3 region has 17 residues. PCR was performed using 60 Vbeta and 13 Jbeta primers. The data were produced by immunoSEQ multiplex PCR, yet TCRdb's version contains in-frame clones alone and is incomplete. The sample has around 100,000 clones; the top ten hold roughly 3.6%. This receptor was obtained from a young man in good health and CMV-seronegative. The specimen sequenced was PBMCs. V usage is TRBV7-9 and J usage is TRBJ2-6; 7 nucleotides agree with TRBD1. CDR3 in DNA: TGTGCCAGCAGCTTCACAGGGGCCAGCTCTGGGGCCAACGTCCTGACTTTC. The encoded protein is CASSFTGASSGANVLTF.